This T cell receptor (beta chain) was sequenced for a study of cytomegalovirus exposure and HLA in healthy donors. General study points: A later analysis reportedly identified an Asian-associated ancestry cluster as carrying fewer N-insertions than the approximately 710-donor mean. Sequence variants that were highly shared formed a cluster that was likely a sequencing artifact. In a later analysis, TCR beta V- and J-gene trimming was associated with a missense DCLRE1C variant.

To note about this clone: Its antigen is as yet unknown.

This PCR relied on a set of 60 Vbeta primers and 13 Jbeta primers. The table came from immunoSEQ multiplex PCR; TCRdb's copy has only in-frame clones and leaves some out. This table has 95,000 to 150,000 clones, more than 60% appearing once. The V gene end was trimmed by 2 bases and the J gene end by 5 bases; junction bases not matched to a gene: 3. This CDR3 has 15 amino acids. Per germline, CDR1 MNHNY and CDR2 SVGAGI (reference sequence). This sequence originates from a man between 18 and 35 years old in good health and CMV-seronegative. The chain combines TRBV6-6 with TRBJ2-2; 9 nucleotides align to TRBD1. The sequenced sample consisted of PBMCs. CDR3 sequence: CASSYGTGYTGELFF. CDR3 nucleotides: TGTGCCAGCAGTTACGGGACAGGGTATACCGGGGAGCTGTTTTTT.